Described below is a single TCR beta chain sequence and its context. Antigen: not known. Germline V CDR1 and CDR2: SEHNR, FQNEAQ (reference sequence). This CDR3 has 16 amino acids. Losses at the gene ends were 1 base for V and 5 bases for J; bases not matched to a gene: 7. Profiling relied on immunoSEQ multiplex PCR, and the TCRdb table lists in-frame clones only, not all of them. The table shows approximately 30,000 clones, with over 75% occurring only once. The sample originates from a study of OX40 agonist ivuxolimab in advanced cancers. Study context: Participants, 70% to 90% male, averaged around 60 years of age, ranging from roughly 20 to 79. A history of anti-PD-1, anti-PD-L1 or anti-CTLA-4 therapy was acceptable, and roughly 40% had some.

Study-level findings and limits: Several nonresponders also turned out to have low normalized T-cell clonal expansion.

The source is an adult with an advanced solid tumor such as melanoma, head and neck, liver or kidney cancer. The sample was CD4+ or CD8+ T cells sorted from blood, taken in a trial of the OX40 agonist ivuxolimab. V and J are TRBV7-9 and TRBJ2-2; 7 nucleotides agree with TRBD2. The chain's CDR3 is CASSLVQGGETGELFF. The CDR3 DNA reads TGTGCCAGCAGCTTAGTGCAGGGAGGGGAGACCGGGGAGCTGTTTTTT. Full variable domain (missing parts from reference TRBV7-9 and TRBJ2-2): DTGVSQNPRHKITKRGQNVTFRCDPISEHNRLYWYRQTLGQGPEFLTYFQNEAQLEKSRLLSDRFSAERPKGSFSTLEIQRTEQGDSAMYLCASSLVQGGETGELFFGEGSRLTVL.